The 14 T cell receptor beta chains reported below all come from one sample, sequenced in a study of cytomegalovirus exposure and HLA in healthy donors. Amplification used 60 Vbeta primers and 13 Jbeta primers. TCRdb's table, derived via immunoSEQ multiplex PCR, lists solely in-frame clones and lacks some. In total, the table holds about 150,000 clones. The specimen was PBMCs. These TCRs come from a woman aged 50 to 65 in good health and CMV-seronegative.

The rearrangement uses TRBV2 and TRBJ1-3; perhaps TRBD1 as D (6 bases). V gave up 7 bases and J gave up 2 bases, with 12 bases separating them. CDR1 and CDR2 (germline): SNHLY, FYNNEI. The CDR3 extends over 14 amino acids. The CDR3 DNA is TGTGCCAGCACTCAGGGGTTTGCTGGAAACACCATATATTTT. Its translation: CASTQGFAGNTIYF. The variable domain in full, completed from reference TRBV2 and TRBJ1-3, reads EPEVTQTPSHQVTQMGQEVILRCVPISNHLYFYWYRQILGQKVEFLVSFYNNEISEKSEIFDDQFSVERPDGSNFTLKIRSTKLEDSAMYFCASTQGFAGNTIYFGEGSWLTVV.

V gene TRBV18 combines with J gene TRBJ1-5; D possibly corresponds to TRBD1 (6 bases). Germline CDR1 and CDR2: KGHSH and LQKENI. This CDR3 has 14 amino acids. V was clipped by 2 bases and J by 5 bases, with 10 bases between them. This CDR3 reads CASSPLQGYQPQHF. Here the CDR3 DNA reads TGTGCCAGCTCACCATTACAGGGATATCAGCCCCAGCATTTT.

The chain joins TRBV18 to TRBJ1-1, with TRBD1 as a possible D gene (6 bases). Trimming removed 0 bases at V and 5 bases at J, with 13 bases between. Germline values: CDR1 KGHSH, CDR2 LQKENI. The CDR3 has 15 amino acids. CDR3 loop: CASSPPKQGGTEAFF. The CDR3 DNA sequence: TGTGCCAGCTCACCACCCAAACAGGGTGGTACTGAAGCTTTCTTT.

J is TRBJ2-1 and V is TRBV7-2, with D perhaps matching TRBD1 (5 bases). The CDR3 length is 14 residues. CDR1 and CDR2 from the germline V gene are SGHTA and FQGNSA. The V and J ends lost 4 bases and 10 bases respectively, with 17 bases between them. The CDR3 nucleotides are TGTGCCAGCAGCTGGAAACAGGACACCCCGGAGCAGTTCTTC. This encodes CASSWKQDTPEQFF.

The CDR3 DNA reads TGCGCCAGCAGCGTACAGGGGGATTATACAGATACGCAGTATTTT. It yields the protein CASSVQGDYTDTQYF. The chain uses TRBV5-1 and TRBJ2-3; 8 bases are a match to TRBD1. Germline trimming cut 4 bases from V and 3 bases from J; bases unmatched to any gene: 7. Per germline, CDR1 SGHRS and CDR2 YFSETQ. CDR3 size: 15 residues.

The chain joins TRBV7-9 to TRBJ1-2; no definite D call. In germline, CDR1 is SEHNR, CDR2 FQNEAQ (reference sequence). The V end lost 6 bases, the J end lost 1 base, and 6 bases lay between the germline ends. The CDR3 loop spans 12 amino acids. As DNA, the CDR3 is TGTGCCAGCAGGTTGAGTAACTATGGCTACACCTTC. Amino acids: CASRLSNYGYTF.

V and J are TRBV7-8 and TRBJ2-7, with TRBD2 identical over 10 bases. The CDR3 is 14 residues long. V trimming: 2 bases; J trimming: 6 bases; junction bases outside the gene matches: 4. CDR1 and CDR2 from the germline V gene are SGHVS and FQNEAQ. This chain's CDR3 is CASSLRSSGSEQYF. The CDR3 DNA is TGTGCCAGCAGCTTAAGGTCTAGCGGGAGCGAGCAGTACTTC.

J is TRBJ2-3 and V is TRBV5-4; the match to TRBD2 covers 9 bases. Germline CDR1 reads SGHNT; CDR2 reads YYREEE (reference sequence). CDR3 size: 16 residues. J lost 5 bases, V lost 3 bases, and 10 bases had no gene match. The CDR3 sequence is CASSSSKAGGIDTQYF. CDR3 coding DNA: TGTGCCAGCAGCTCCTCGAAGGCGGGAGGGATAGATACGCAGTATTTT.

The V gene is TRBV19, the J gene TRBJ1-1, with 8 bases fitting TRBD1. The CDR3 sequence is 15 residues long. The ends lost 6 bases at V and 0 bases at J; junction bases unmatched: 6. Germline lookup yields CDR1 LNHDA and CDR2 SQIVND (reference sequence). The CDR3 sequence: CASRHTGGLNTEAFF. In nucleotides, the CDR3 is TGTGCCAGTAGGCACACAGGGGGATTGAACACTGAAGCTTTCTTT.

The V gene is TRBV7-9, the J gene TRBJ2-1, with TRBD1 matching over 7 bases. This CDR3 has 15 residues. Trimming at V came to 1 base and at J to 8 bases, leaving 8 bases not matched to a gene. Germline loops: CDR1 SEHNR, CDR2 FQNEAQ (reference sequence). In DNA, the CDR3 is TGTGCCAGCAGCTTAGGGGCAGGGGGTAGGGATGAGCAGTTCTTC. Translating it yields CASSLGAGGRDEQFF.

The V call is TRBV14, the J call TRBJ2-3, with D perhaps matching TRBD2 (7 bases). Germline assignment: CDR1 SGHDN and CDR2 FVKESK. Trimming removed 4 bases from V and 4 bases from J, with 21 bases in between. This CDR3 has 17 residues. The CDR3 region is CASSPPGWGGTADTQYF. In DNA form, the CDR3 reads TGTGCCAGCAGCCCTCCCGGGTGGGGGGGCACGGCAGATACGCAGTATTTT.

V and J are TRBV28 and TRBJ2-1; 7 bases line up with TRBD2. Germline CDR1 is MDHEN and CDR2 is SYDVKM. The trim removed 5 bases at V and 0 bases at J, leaving 7 bases unmatched. The CDR3 runs 16 residues. Written as DNA, the CDR3 is TGTGCCAGCAGTCGGAAGCGGGACCCCTCCTACAATGAGCAGTTCTTC. It encodes CASSRKRDPSYNEQFF.

The chain employs TRBV5-1 and TRBJ2-7; TRBD1 is a possible D gene (5 bases). In germline, CDR1 is SGHRS, CDR2 YFSETQ. With 1 base removed from V and 5 bases from J, the gap between germline ends came to 16 bases. This CDR3 has 15 amino acids. CDR3 sequence (DNA): TGCGCCAGCAGCTTGTACGGACAAGGGGTTAACGAGCAGTACTTC. This gives the protein CASSLYGQGVNEQYF.

The CDR3 DNA reads as TGTGCCAGCAGCTTGACTAGCGGATCCAATGAGCAGTTCTTC. This gives the protein CASSLTSGSNEQFF. The chain joins TRBV9 to TRBJ2-1; 9 bases line up with TRBD2. Trimming cost V 4 bases and J 6 bases; bases outside gene matches: 5. The CDR3 length is 14 residues. Germline CDR1 is SGDLS and CDR2 is YYNGEE.